The 8 T cell receptor beta chains in this list originate from one sample, sequenced in a study of blood T cell repertoires in COVID-19. Data came from immunoSEQ multiplex PCR; TCRdb stores just in-frame clones and leaves some out. The profile covers about 68,000 clones, with approximately 84% appearing a single time and 8.8% taken by the ten largest. Source material: peripheral blood. The receptors were gathered from a man in his forties or fifties with active COVID-19.

The chain joins TRBV19 to TRBJ1-1, with D hard to call. Germline V CDR1 and CDR2: LNHDA, SQIVND (reference sequence). V lost 10 bases, J lost 10 bases, and 19 bases lay in between. The CDR3 loop spans 12 amino acids. CDR3 DNA sequence: TGTGCCACCGACTTTGGTGGATCGAGAGCTTTCTTT. The encoded protein is CATDFGGSRAFF. The full variable domain, with the rest looked up from reference TRBV19 and TRBJ1-1, is DGGITQSPKYLFRKEGQNVTLSCEQNLNHDAMYWYRQDPGQGLRLIYYSQIVNDFQKGDIAEGYSVSREKKESFPLTVTSAQKNPTAFYLCATDFGGSRAFFGQGTRLTVV.

V and J are TRBV3-1 (or the pseudogene TRBV3-2) and TRBJ1-1; D uncertain. Trimming took off 2 bases at V and 6 bases at J, with 10 bases between the two ends. CDR3 length: 13 amino acids. CDR1 is LGHDT and CDR2 is YNNKEL in the germline V gene (reference sequence). CDR3 loop: CASSQRGGAEAFF. CDR3 DNA: TGTGCCAGCAGCCAACGGGGTGGGGCTGAAGCTTTCTTT.

The genes are TRBV2 and TRBJ1-6, with 10 bases that match TRBD1. The CDR3 consists of 15 residues. Germline CDR1 is SNHLY and CDR2 is FYNNEI. Trimming cost V 4 bases and J 8 bases; bases outside gene matches: 5. CDR3: CASSVRDRGDSPLHF. CDR3 in DNA: TGTGCCAGCAGTGTTCGGGACAGGGGAGATTCACCCCTCCACTTT.

This rearrangement joins TRBV29-1 to TRBJ1-1, with D tentatively TRBD1 (6 bases). Trimming shortened V by 7 bases and J by 3 bases, and 15 bases separated the two germline ends. The germline V gene has CDR1 SQVTM and CDR2 ANQGSEA. The length of the CDR3 is 13 residues. The CDR3 region is CSAIGGRYTEAFF. CDR3 bases: TGCAGCGCCATCGGGGGGCGGTACACTGAAGCTTTCTTT.

V usage is TRBV7-8 and J usage is TRBJ1-5, with a weak D call TRBD1 (6 bases). This CDR3 has 15 amino acids. The ends were cut back, 5 bases at V and 0 bases at J, with 11 bases in the middle. Germline-derived CDR1 and CDR2 are SGHVS and FQNEAQ. CDR3 region: CASSPGAYSNQPQHF. DNA of the CDR3: TGTGCCAGCAGCCCAGGGGCGTATAGCAATCAGCCCCAGCATTTT.

The chain is built from TRBV27 and TRBJ2-3, with D maybe TRBD2 (6 bases). CDR1 is MNHEY, CDR2 SMNVEV, per germline (reference sequence). This CDR3 contains 14 residues. With 7 bases removed from V and 3 bases from J, the gap between germline ends came to 14 bases. CDR3: CASTLSRGTDTQYF. The DNA for the CDR3 is TGTGCCAGCACCTTAAGCCGGGGGACAGATACGCAGTATTTT.

The J gene is TRBJ1-2, the V gene TRBV20-1; D call uncertain. Germline V gene data show CDR1 as DFQATT and CDR2 as SNEGSKA (reference sequence). The CDR3 runs to 8 residues. V lost 8 bases to trimming and J lost 6 bases, with 4 bases between them. CDR3: CSFDGYTF. The CDR3 nucleotides are TGCAGTTTCGATGGCTACACCTTC.

The chain links TRBV7-9 to TRBJ2-3, with no clear D. Trimming removed 4 bases from V and 6 bases from J, with 8 bases in between. CDR1 SEHNR and CDR2 FQNEAQ come from the germline V gene (reference sequence). This CDR3 spans 12 amino acids. CDR3 protein: CASSSLVDTQYF. CDR3 in DNA: TGTGCCAGCAGCTCACTCGTCGATACGCAGTATTTT.